This TCR beta chain was captured in a study of radiotherapy plus CTLA-4 blockade in lung cancer. The CDR3 covers 15 residues. V gave up 2 bases and J gave up 10 bases; unmatched junction bases: 12. Germline loops: CDR1 SGHRS, CDR2 YFSETQ. On this clone: Antigen unknown.

Treatment of patients with chemo-refractory metastatic non-small-cell lung cancer consisted of focal radiation plus CTLA-4 blockade with ipilimumab. Findings of the study overall: There was expansion of tumor-derived TCR clones in blood after radiotherapy plus ipilimumab.

Method: immunoSEQ multiplex PCR; TCRdb's copy keeps in-frame clones and lacks some. This sample has approximately 39,000 clones, with roughly 72% found just once. The source of this sequence is a human donor with non-small cell lung cancer who had stable disease on radiotherapy plus ipilimumab. The sequencing here drew on peripheral blood, taken from a patient treated with radiotherapy plus ipilimumab. The V and J genes are TRBV5-1 and TRBJ1-2, with 9 bases aligning to TRBD1. The CDR3 loop is CASSFVLTGGDDYTF. In DNA, the CDR3 is TGCGCCAGCAGCTTCGTCCTGACAGGGGGAGATGACTACACCTTC.